The entry below gives a single T cell receptor (beta chain) sequence along with its context. Its specific antigen is unknown. One junction end disagrees with the germline gene, perhaps due to a read error. The source of the sample is a study of CD8+CD57+ T cells in acquired aplastic anemia (dated by TCRdb to between 2018 and 2020). Broadly, across the study: A mean of approximately 2.9 ug of DNA, ranging from roughly 0.19 to 27.4 ug, was extracted from sorted CD4+ and CD8+ cells. A CD8+CD57+ expansion meant a frequency higher than the mean frequency seen in healthy subjects.

CDR1 and CDR2 are read off the germline V gene as SNHLY and FYNNEI. Counted from cysteine to phenylalanine, this CDR3 has 16 amino acids. The only DNA kept is the CDR3, 48 bases in frame from the first base. General conclusions and limits of the study: No significant difference in CD8+ Simpson's diversity was found between patients and healthy controls (P=0.060). Some 27 CD8+ CDR3 sequences were found in both patients and controls but appeared to be highly expressed in patients and within the immunodominant clones of the patients.

Flow cytometry had shown CD8+CD57+ cell expansion in the patients selected for sequencing. Every patient had a diagnosis of severe acquired aplastic anemia based on International Study of Aplastic Anemia and Agranulocytosis and Camitta criteria. No therapy had been received by the patients at the time of blood sampling. TCR repertoires of sorted CD4+ and CD8+ blood T cells from severe aplastic anemia patients and healthy subjects were deep-sequenced in the study. Patients were enrolled in the USA under clinicaltrials.gov protocols 00001620, 01623167, 00001397, 00071045, 00081523 and 00961064. Ficoll-Paque density gradient centrifugation was used to isolate peripheral blood mononuclear cells. Before DNA extraction, CD4+ and CD8+ T cells were sorted with FACS or magnetic beads. Genomic DNA served as template for TCR beta VDJ combination and CDR3 sequence profiling. An Illumina HiSeq 2000 was the platform used for TCR repertoire sequencing. The published analysis was carried out like this. TRBV/TRBJ rearrangement plots, CDR3 size and DJ length profiles, and Simpson's diversity index were used to assess repertoires. The most abundant DNA sequence in the deep sequencing data was taken as the immunodominant clone. CDR3 amino acid sequences were checked for sharing across subjects and were also compared against the VDJdb database and published repertoires. TCRdb reprocessing: public reads trimmed at Q25 with fastp, clones called with MiXCR, in-frame beta chains kept. Each CDR3 protein appears once, grouped with its most common genes and DNA. In this record, the V and J calls reflect TCRdb's handling and not the investigators' own analysis. In this sample the table shows approximately 190,000 distinct CDR3 sequences, 48% of which occur a single time. The top ten clonotypes cover about 9.5% of the sample.

The chain is made from TRBV2 and TRBJ1-3; D gene: possibly TRBD1, on 5 matching bases. Material: sorted CD4+, CD8+, or CD8+CD57+ T cells (not recorded which) from PBMCs. The source is a human donor with aplastic anemia. The sequenced DNA: TGTGCCAGCCTTCCCGGGGGGAGTCCTTCTGGAAACACCATGTATTTT. Its amino acids are CASLPGGSPSGNTMYF. With all but the CDR3 taken from the reference TRBV2 and TRBJ1-3 genes, the full variable domain is: EPEVTQTPSHQVTQMGQEVILRCVPISNHLYFYWYRQILGQKVEFLVSFYNNEISEKSEIFDDQFSVERPDGSNFTLKIRSTKLEDSAMYFCASLPGGSPSGNTMYFGEGSWLTVV.